This T cell receptor beta chain is from a study of shared clonotypes between healthy human individuals. Study results and caveats: The donor pool, a small one, limited the genetic and exposure-history diversity represented.

The method was immunoSEQ multiplex PCR; TCRdb's version includes in-frame clones alone and lacks a portion of them. The sample carries about 990,000 clones, about four fifths recorded once. The length of the CDR3 is 13 residues. V dropped 5 bases and J dropped 2 bases, with 9 bases sitting between them. Germline-derived CDR1 and CDR2 are SGHTA and FQGTGA. Note on this clone: Its antigen is unknown. The sample has other DNA sequences that encode this CDR3 too.

Material: memory CD4+ T cells from PBMCs. The subset here: CD45RA-negative fraction. This clonotype was sampled from a man aged 18 to 30 in good health. Some clones in this sample may be carry-over from other donors' samples. The chain employs TRBV7-3 and TRBJ2-5; no reliable D call. CDR3 in amino acids: CASSLSVQETQYF. In DNA, the CDR3 is TGTGCCAGCAGCCTATCGGTGCAAGAGACCCAGTACTTC.